The present T cell receptor beta chain was sequenced within a study of T cell responses to AZD1222 COVID-19 vaccine. Study-level findings and limits: Distributed over spike, vaccine-associated CD4 TCRs predominated at 160-218 and 743-854.

Some clones are missing from TCRdb's copy, which holds only in-frame ones; the method was immunoSEQ multiplex PCR. The table includes about 91,000 clones, 70% to 90% detected once. Of note for this clone: The target antigen is unknown.

Sample: peripheral blood, taken on day 0 of AZD1222 vaccination. The sequence derives from an adult in good health.

The CDR3 coding sequence is TGTGCCAGCAGCTTTGGGACAGGCGGCGGCTACACCTTC. Protein: CASSFGTGGGYTF. The chain links TRBV7-9 to TRBJ1-2; TRBD1 agrees at 8 bases. V was pared by 3 bases and J by 8 bases, with 5 bases of the junction left unmatched. The length of the CDR3 is 13 residues. Germline CDR1 and CDR2: SEHNR and FQNEAQ (reference sequence).